Sequencing of this T cell receptor beta chain was carried out in a study of regulatory T cells in long-lasting Graves disease. General study findings and limits: Favored gene segments in persistent disease were TRBV28, TRBJ1-2 and TRBJ2-5. The study found persistent patients shared more public clonotypes (fewer than 3,000) than new patients (just over 950). Study of thyroid tissue was not done, with only peripheral blood studied.

CDR3-region Arm-PCR and iRepertoire HTBI primers produced the TCR beta libraries. TCRdb reanalysed the multiplex PCR reads using MiXCR and keeps one entry per CDR3 protein. This table holds about 460,000 distinct CDR3 sequences, around 15% found once. Germline CDR1 and CDR2: SEHNR and FQNEAQ (reference sequence). This CDR3 spans 13 amino acids. The time point denotes: newly diagnosed GD, antithyroid drugs for less than 3 months. Scientists built the TCR library using RNA that was extracted from PBMCs. Turning to this clonotype: The antigen is not known. Given a much more abundant clone one base away, this may be a read error.

These records were also assigned to another study, of T cells in Graves' hyperthyroidism and ophthalmopathy. That source notes: RT-PCR in the first round (using the HTBI primer set) targeted the TCR CDR3.

The rearrangement uses TRBV7-9 and TRBJ2-7; D uncertain. The source was peripheral blood mononuclear cells (PBMCs), collected at new diagnosis, from a patient treated with antithyroid drugs. This clonotype originated in a woman in her 50s with Graves disease. The CDR3 protein is CASSLGGTYERYF. Here the CDR3 DNA reads TGTGCCAGCAGCTTAGGGGGAACATACGAGCGGTACTTC.